What follows is one T cell receptor beta chain and its context. The target antigen is unknown. These data come from a study of T cell responses to AZD1222 COVID-19 vaccine. Findings of the study overall: Mapped onto spike, vaccine-associated CD4 TCRs spanned it and were dominant at 160-218 and 743-854. Unmutated variant regions reportedly attract nearly half of all spike-specific TCRs. After two AZD1222 doses, spike-specific TCR breadth and depth rose versus day 0.

Profiled with immunoSEQ multiplex PCR; TCRdb holds only in-frame clones, not every one. In the table there are approximately 70,000 clones, 80% to 90% of which are singletons. This CDR3 comprises 14 residues. Germline V gene lookup returns CDR1 MNHEY and CDR2 SVGAGI. Unmatched junction bases numbered 5, after V lost 7 bases and J lost 7 bases. The receptor was isolated from an adult in good health. V usage is TRBV6-5 and J usage is TRBJ2-1; 12 nucleotides agree with TRBD1. The specimen comprised peripheral blood, sampled on day 0 of AZD1222 vaccination. The CDR3 loop is CASKRDRGRNEQFF. The CDR3 DNA reads as TGTGCCAGCAAACGGGACAGGGGGCGGAATGAGCAGTTCTTC.